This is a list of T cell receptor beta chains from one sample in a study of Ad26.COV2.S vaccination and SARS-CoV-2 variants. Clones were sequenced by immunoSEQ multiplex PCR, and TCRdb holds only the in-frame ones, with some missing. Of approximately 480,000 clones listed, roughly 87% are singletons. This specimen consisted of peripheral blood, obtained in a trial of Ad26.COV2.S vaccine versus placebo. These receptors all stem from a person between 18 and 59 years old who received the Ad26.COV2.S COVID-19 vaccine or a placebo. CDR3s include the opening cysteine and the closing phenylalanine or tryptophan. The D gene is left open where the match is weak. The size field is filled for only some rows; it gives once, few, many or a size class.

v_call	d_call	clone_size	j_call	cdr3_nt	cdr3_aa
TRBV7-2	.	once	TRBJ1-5	TGTGCCAGCAGCCGAGAGGGTCCTCAGCCCCAGCATTTT	CASSREGPQPQHF
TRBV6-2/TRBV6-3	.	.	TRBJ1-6	TGTGCCAGCAGTTATTTCAGGGACCGTTCACCCCTCCACTTT	CASSYFRDRSPLHF
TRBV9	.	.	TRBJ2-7	TGTGCCAGCAGCGTAGCAATAGGGGGGAGTGAGGAGCAGTACTTC	CASSVAIGGSEEQYF
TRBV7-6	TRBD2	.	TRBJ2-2	TGTGCCAGCAGCTTTGGGACTACTGGGGAGCTGTTTTTT	CASSFGTTGELFF
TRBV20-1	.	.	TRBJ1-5	TGCAGTGCCAAAGGTTTAGAGCCCCAGCATTTT	CSAKGLEPQHF
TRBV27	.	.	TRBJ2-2	TGTGCCAGCAGCCACCGTGAGGGCACCGGGGAGCTGTTTTTT	CASSHREGTGELFF
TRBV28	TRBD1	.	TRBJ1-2	TGTGCCAGCAGTTTACTTTTGGGACAGGGTAAATTAGACTATGGCTACACCTTC	CASSLLLGQGKLDYGYTF
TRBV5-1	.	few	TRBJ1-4	TGCGCCAGCAGCTTGGCCGGGACTGGTGTAAAACTGTTTTTT	CASSLAGTGVKLFF
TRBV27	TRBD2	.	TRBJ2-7	TGTGCCAGCGGTAGCGGGAGATGGTCCTACGAGCAGTACTTC	CASGSGRWSYEQYF
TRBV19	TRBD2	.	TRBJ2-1	TGTGCCACCCGAGGGACTAGCCGAAATGAGCAGTTCTTC	CATRGTSRNEQFF
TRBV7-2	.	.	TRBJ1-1	TGTGCCAGCAGCCCACGGGGGAGCAAGAACACTGAAGCTTTCTTT	CASSPRGSKNTEAFF
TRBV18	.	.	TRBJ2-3	TGTGCCAGCTCACCCAAAGACAGGAGCACAGATACGCAGTATTTT	CASSPKDRSTDTQYF
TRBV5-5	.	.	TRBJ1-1	TGTGCCAGCAGCTTGCGACCTAAGAATAACACTGAAGCTTTCTTT	CASSLRPKNNTEAFF
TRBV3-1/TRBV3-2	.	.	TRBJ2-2	TGTGCCAGCAACAAGGGACTGTTCACCGGGGAGCTGTTTTTT	CASNKGLFTGELFF
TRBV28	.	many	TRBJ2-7	TGTGCCAGCCAAGGGGACGCCTACGAGCAGTACTTC	CASQGDAYEQYF
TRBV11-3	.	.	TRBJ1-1	TGTGCCAGCAGCTTAGACGGCAGCTCTGAAGCTTTCTTT	CASSLDGSSEAFF
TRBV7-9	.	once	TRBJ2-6	TGTGCCAGCACGGGACATGGGTTTCTCGGGGCCAACGTCCTGACTTTC	CASTGHGFLGANVLTF
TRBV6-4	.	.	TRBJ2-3	TGTGCCAGCAGTAGGGAACTCACAGATACGCAGTATTTT	CASSRELTDTQYF
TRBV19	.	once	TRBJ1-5	TGTGCCAGTACGAGGGGAGGGTATAGCAATCAGCCCCAGCATTTT	CASTRGGYSNQPQHF
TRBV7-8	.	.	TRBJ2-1	TGTGCCAGCAGCCTCACTAGCAATGAGCAGTTCTTC	CASSLTSNEQFF
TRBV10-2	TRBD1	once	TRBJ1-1	TGCGCCAGCCGACAGGGGGAAGCTTTCTTT	CASRQGEAFF
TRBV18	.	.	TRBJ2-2	TGTGCCAGCTCACCATTGGGGTCCCCGACGGACACCGGGGAGCTGTTTTTT	CASSPLGSPTDTGELFF
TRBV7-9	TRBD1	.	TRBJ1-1	TGTGCCAGCAGCTTGGGGACAGGGGTGAACACTGAAGCTTTCTTT	CASSLGTGVNTEAFF
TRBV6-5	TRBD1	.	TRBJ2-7	TGTGCCAGCAGCCCGGGACAGGGAAGGCAGTACTTC	CASSPGQGRQYF
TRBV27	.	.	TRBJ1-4	TGTGCCAGCAGTATAACCGGGGCTAATGAAAAACTGTTTTTT	CASSITGANEKLFF
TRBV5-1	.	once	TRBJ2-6	TGCGCCAGCAGCTTGGGACAGGAGATCTCTGGGGCCAACGTCCTGACTTTC	CASSLGQEISGANVLTF
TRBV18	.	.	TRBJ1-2	TGTGCCAGCTCACCGATTGGGCAGCAGGCCTATGGCTACACCTTC	CASSPIGQQAYGYTF
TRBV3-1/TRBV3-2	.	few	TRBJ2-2	TGTGCCAGCAGCCAGCTCTGGGAGCTGTTTTTT	CASSQLWELFF
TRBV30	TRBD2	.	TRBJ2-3	TGTGCCTGGGCCCCCGTGACGGGAGGGTTAGATACGCAGTATTTT	CAWAPVTGGLDTQYF
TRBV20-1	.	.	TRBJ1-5	TGCAGTGCTAGTCTATCTACGGGATTTGGGCAGCCCCAGCATTTT	CSASLSTGFGQPQHF
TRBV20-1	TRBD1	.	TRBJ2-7	TGCAGTGCTAGTCCCGGACAGGTTACCTACGAGCAGTACTTC	CSASPGQVTYEQYF
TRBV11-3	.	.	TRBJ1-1	TGTGCCAGCAGCTTAGGGGGACCCGGGGGCCACACTGAAGCTTTCTTT	CASSLGGPGGHTEAFF
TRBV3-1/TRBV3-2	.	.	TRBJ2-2	TGTGCCAGCAGCCAAGACAGGGGACACACCGGGGAGCTGTTTTTT	CASSQDRGHTGELFF
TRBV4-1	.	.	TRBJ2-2	TGCGCCAGCAGCCAGGAATGGGGGACACCCGGGGAGCTGTTTTTT	CASSQEWGTPGELFF
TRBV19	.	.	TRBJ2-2	TGTGCCAGTAATCCGTTGGGGAACACCGGGGAGCTGTTTTTT	CASNPLGNTGELFF
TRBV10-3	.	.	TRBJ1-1	TGTGCCATCAGTGTTTGGGCCGCTCGGGGGTCGAGCACTGAAGCTTTCTTT	CAISVWAARGSSTEAFF
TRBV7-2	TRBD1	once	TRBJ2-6	TGTGCCAGCAGCTTCACAGGGGGCAGTGGGGCCAACGTCCTGACTTTC	CASSFTGGSGANVLTF
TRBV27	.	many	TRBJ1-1	TGTGCCAGCAGTTTCTCCAATAAAGGTTTTACTGAAGCTTTCTTT	CASSFSNKGFTEAFF
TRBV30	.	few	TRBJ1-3	TGTGCCTGGAACCTGCCCGGGGGCGTGGGCACCATATATTTT	CAWNLPGGVGTIYF
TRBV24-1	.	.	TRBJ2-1	TGTGCCACCAGTGATTTGGTTGGAAATAAGGGGAACAATGAGCAGTTCTTC	CATSDLVGNKGNNEQFF
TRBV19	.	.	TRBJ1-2	TGTGCCAGTAGTATGAACGGACAGCCTAACTATGGCTACACCTTC	CASSMNGQPNYGYTF
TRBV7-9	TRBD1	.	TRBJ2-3	TGTGCCAGCAGCTCACAGGGGGAGAGGGAGCCAGATACGCAGTATTTT	CASSSQGEREPDTQYF
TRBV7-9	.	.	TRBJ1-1	TGTGCCAGCAGCTTAGAGGGGGACGGGGAAGCTTTCTTT	CASSLEGDGEAFF
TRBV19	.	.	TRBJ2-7	TGTGCCAGTAGTATGGGCTGGGAGCAGTACTTC	CASSMGWEQYF
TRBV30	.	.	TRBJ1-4	TGTGCCTCCGCGGACAGCGTTAATGAAAAACTGTTTTTT	CASADSVNEKLFF
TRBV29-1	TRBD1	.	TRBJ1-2	TGCAGCGCCGGCCAGGGACAGAGCTATGGCTACACCTTC	CSAGQGQSYGYTF
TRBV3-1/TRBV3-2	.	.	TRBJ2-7	TGTGCCAGCAGCCCACAAGGGACTCAGACCTACGAGCAGTACTTC	CASSPQGTQTYEQYF
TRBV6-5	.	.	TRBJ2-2	TGTGCCAGCAGTAGTTTTGATGACGGGGAGCTGTTTTTT	CASSSFDDGELFF
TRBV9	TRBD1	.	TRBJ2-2	TGTGCCAGCAGCGTAGGGCTGAGGGGACAGGGTACGGGCGGGGAGCTGTTTTTT	CASSVGLRGQGTGGELFF
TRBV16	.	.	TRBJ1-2	TGTGCCAGCAGCCAAAGTACAGGTCCCTATGGCTACACCTTC	CASSQSTGPYGYTF
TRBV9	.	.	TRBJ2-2	TGTGCCAGCAGCGTTCTTATCGGCAACACCGGGGAGCTGTTTTTT	CASSVLIGNTGELFF
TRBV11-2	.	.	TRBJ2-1	TGTGCCAGCAGCGCTGGACCCCGGTGGTTCTTC	CASSAGPRWFF
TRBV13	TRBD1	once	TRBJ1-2	TGTGCCAGCAGCCCTACAGGGGGCGACTATGGCTACACCTTC	CASSPTGGDYGYTF
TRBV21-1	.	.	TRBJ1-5	TGTGCCAGCAGCAAACCAGGGGGATGCAGGGGCAATCAGCCCCAGCATTTT	CASSKPGGCRGNQPQHF
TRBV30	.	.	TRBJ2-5	TGTGCCTGGGGTTCCCTTGGCCCTGGGACCCAGTACTTC	CAWGSLGPGTQYF